The text below deals with one T cell receptor beta chain. Its antigen has not been determined. No base quality values were provided; no much bigger clone lies one nucleotide off. Library creation used the immunoSEQ multiplex PCR assay. TCRdb stores this immuneACCESS table with in-frame sequences only. Part of the clones is absent; in the studies checked, under half of the shortfall reflects unresolved V genes, and no reason is known for the rest. The sample table records about 22,000 clones; under 95% of these occur just once. Clones ranked in the top ten supply 0.6% to 0.85% of the sample. The data were obtained in a study of T cell changes during pregnancy in multiple sclerosis (dated by TCRdb to between 2018 and 2021). General notes on the study: The study examined how the T cell repertoire changed over the course of pregnancy in women with multiple sclerosis.

CDR1 and CDR2, looked up from the germline V gene, are LGHNA and YNFKEQ. V is cut back by 0 bases and J by 0 bases, with 16 bases in the junction unmatched. CDR3 length: 21 amino acids, cysteine to phenylalanine. CDR3 DNA is the only sequence kept; it has 63 bases, read in frame from the first base. Sequenced here: CD4+ T cells from peripheral blood mononuclear cells, sampled in the third trimester of pregnancy. The rearranged chain carries TRBV4-2 and TRBJ1-3; 8 of the junction bases match TRBD1. The TCR comes from a female donor in good health, enrolled as a control in a pregnancy study. The bases read TGTGCCAGCAGCCAAGAGTTGTCGGGCAGGGGGCTCCTGAGCTCTGGAAACACCATATATTTT. This sequence encodes CASSQELSGRGLLSSGNTIYF.